The 25 T cell receptor beta chains given below trace back to one sample, sequenced in a study of persistence of HIV-infected CD4 T cells. Overlapping HIV-1 Gag 15-mer peptides at 0.85 to 1 ug per peptide per mL were used. Memory cells lacking CD40L and CD69 with high CD45RO were sorted. The libraries were made with immunoSEQ version 4 in survey mode. Repertoires were generated with immunoSEQ multiplex PCR, while TCRdb's copy carries only in-frame clones and drops some. This table holds about 60,000 clones, roughly 75% found once. The antigens for these receptors are not known. Here the sequenced sample was CD4+ T cells sorted from PBMCs after roughly 18-hour stimulation, taken from a patient who received antiretroviral therapy. Source of these receptors: an adult man with HIV who was CMV-seropositive.

The V gene is TRBV3-1 (or the pseudogene TRBV3-2), the J gene TRBJ2-1; 7 bases agree with TRBD2. The V gene's germline CDR1 is LGHDT and CDR2 YNNKEL (reference sequence). This CDR3 is 14 amino acids long. V lost 4 bases and J lost 13; bases outside the gene matches: 13. DNA for the CDR3: TGTGCCAGCAGCCCTTCCACCCGGGGGGTTGACCAGTTCTTC. It is translated as CASSPSTRGVDQFF.

This chain uses TRBV2 with TRBJ2-3; no clear D gene. With 4 bases removed from V and 1 base from J, the gap between germline ends came to 12 bases. This CDR3 has 15 residues. Germline values: CDR1 SNHLY, CDR2 FYNNEI. The CDR3 nucleotides read TGTGCCAGCAGTGGGACGGGTTTCGGCACAGATACGCAGTATTTT. This sequence encodes CASSGTGFGTDTQYF. Full variable domain (outside the CDR3, taken from reference TRBV2 and TRBJ2-3): EPEVTQTPSHQVTQMGQEVILRCVPISNHLYFYWYRQILGQKVEFLVSFYNNEISEKSEIFDDQFSVERPDGSNFTLKIRSTKLEDSAMYFCASSGTGFGTDTQYFGPGTRLTVL.

This clone appeared once. The chain employs TRBV5-1 and TRBJ1-1; D not resolved. The V and J ends lost 2 bases and 4 bases respectively, with 12 bases between them. The CDR3 is 14 residues long. Looked up from germline, CDR1 is SGHRS and CDR2 is YFSETQ. The chain's CDR3 is CASSFTSGSTEAFF. Here the CDR3 DNA reads TGCGCCAGCAGCTTCACGTCGGGGAGCACTGAAGCTTTCTTT. The full variable domain, in which reference TRBV5-1 and TRBJ1-1 provide the parts outside the CDR3, is KAGVTQTPRYLIKTRGQQVTLSCSPISGHRSVSWYQQTPGQGLQFLFEYFSETQRNKGNFPGRFSGRQFSNSRSEMNVSTLELGDSALYLCASSFTSGSTEAFFGQGTRLTVV.

The chain joins TRBV18 to TRBJ1-1, with 8 bases matching TRBD1. After removal of 1 base from V and 3 bases from J, the junction contained 7 bases not matched to a gene. The CDR3 is made up of 16 amino acids. Germline lookup yields CDR1 KGHSH and CDR2 LQKENI. For the CDR3, the DNA is TGTGCCAGCTCACCACGGTCAGGGGGCGGAGACACTGAAGCTTTCTTT. This sequence encodes CASSPRSGGGDTEAFF.

This clone came up once. The chain couples TRBV7-9 to TRBJ2-1; 9 positions agree with TRBD2. In germline, CDR1 is SEHNR, CDR2 FQNEAQ (reference sequence). The CDR3 runs to 14 residues. V gave up 2 bases and J gave up 6 bases; unmatched junction bases: 2. CDR3 DNA: TGTGCCAGCAGCTTACGACTAGCGGCCAATGAGCAGTTCTTC. Translation: CASSLRLAANEQFF.

The chain employs TRBV9 and TRBJ1-3; D remains ambiguous. CDR1 SGDLS and CDR2 YYNGEE come from the germline V gene. This CDR3 comprises 16 residues. V dropped 3 bases and J dropped 0 bases, with 13 bases sitting between them. CDR3 protein: CASSGGYSSSGNTIYF. In DNA form, the CDR3 reads TGTGCCAGCAGCGGGGGATACTCCAGCTCTGGAAACACCATATATTTT.

The chain combines TRBV9 with TRBJ2-3, with D perhaps matching TRBD1 (5 bases). The CDR3 consists of 14 residues. The V gene's germline CDR1 is SGDLS and CDR2 YYNGEE. V shed 4 bases and J shed 0 bases, with 9 bases lying between them. The CDR3 sequence is CASSTRQSTDTQYF. In nucleotides, the CDR3 is TGTGCCAGCAGCACGAGACAGAGCACAGATACGCAGTATTTT.

The chain has TRBV19 and TRBJ1-1; possible D gene TRBD1, 5 bases. The V gene's germline CDR1 is LNHDA and CDR2 SQIVND (reference sequence). The V end lost 5 bases, the J end lost 1 base, and 11 bases lay between the germline ends. CDR3 length: 14 amino acids. The CDR3 DNA is TGTGCCAGTAGTCCGCGACAGACGAACACTGAAGCTTTCTTT. This codes for CASSPRQTNTEAFF.

The rearrangement uses TRBV18 and TRBJ2-2, with D perhaps matching TRBD1 (5 bases). The germline V gene encodes CDR1 KGHSH and CDR2 LQKENI. The CDR3 is made up of 15 amino acids. Trimming stripped 1 base from V and 5 bases from J, with 11 bases between. This CDR3 reads CASSPQDSLTGELFF. CDR3 nucleotides: TGTGCCAGCTCACCACAAGACAGCCTGACCGGGGAGCTGTTTTTT.

The chain is built from TRBV6-5 and TRBJ1-6; D gene uncertain. Trimming shortened V by 2 bases and J by 7 bases, and 9 bases separated the two germline ends. This CDR3 is 14 amino acids long. The V gene's germline CDR1 is MNHEY and CDR2 SVGAGI. CDR3 sequence reads: CASSYAQMNSPLHF. The CDR3 nucleotides are TGTGCCAGCAGTTACGCACAGATGAATTCACCCCTCCACTTT.

V and J are TRBV5-1 and TRBJ2-3; 10 positions match TRBD1. CDR3 length: 21 residues. Germline V gene sequence: CDR1 SGHRS, CDR2 YFSETQ. Trimming cost V 4 bases and J 1 base; bases outside gene matches: 21. CDR3 region: CASSTWYLYGDGTGGTDTQYF. For the CDR3, the DNA is TGCGCCAGCAGCACTTGGTACCTTTACGGGGACGGGACAGGGGGCACAGATACGCAGTATTTT.

The chain joins TRBV2 to TRBJ2-3; D is undetermined. Trimming left V 5 bases short and J 0 bases short, with 9 bases between. From germline, CDR1 is SNHLY and CDR2 FYNNEI. This CDR3 is 14 amino acids long. The CDR3 DNA is TGTGCCAGCAGTCCTGGACGGAGCACAGATACGCAGTATTTT. Translated, it gives CASSPGRSTDTQYF.

The chain links TRBV12-3 or TRBV12-4 to TRBJ2-2; perhaps D is TRBD1 or TRBD2 (5 bases each). The V end lost 5 bases, the J end lost 7 bases, and 11 bases lay between the germline ends. The CDR3 totals 13 residues. This CDR3 is CASSRRDRGELFF. The CDR3, as DNA: TGTGCCAGCAGTCGCCGGGACCGCGGGGAGCTGTTTTTT.

This clone occurred once. The chain recombines TRBV2 with TRBJ2-1, with D possibly being TRBD2 (6 bases). Trimming pared 6 bases from V and 5 bases from J, leaving 11 bases between. Looked up from germline, CDR1 is SNHLY and CDR2 is FYNNEI. The CDR3 has 13 residues. The CDR3 DNA is TGTGCCAGCAGGGGGGGTGAAGACAATGAGCAGTTCTTC. Translation: CASRGGEDNEQFF.

The chain recombines TRBV27 with TRBJ2-7; 7 bases align to TRBD1. CDR3 size: 14 residues. Trimming at V came to 6 bases and at J to 6 bases, leaving 11 bases not matched to a gene. CDR1 is MNHEY, CDR2 SMNVEV, per germline (reference sequence). CDR3 protein: CASSTNLQGSEQYF. CDR3 in DNA: TGTGCCAGCAGCACCAATCTACAGGGGTCCGAGCAGTACTTC.

On this clone itself: This CDR3 is also generated by other DNA sequences in the sample. The V call is TRBV19, the J call TRBJ2-2; D is possibly TRBD1 (5 bases). The CDR3 has 13 residues. Germline loops: CDR1 LNHDA, CDR2 SQIVND (reference sequence). V lost 6 bases and J 5 bases, leaving 10 bases between the germline ends. CDR3 region: CASRGRATGELFF. The CDR3 bases are TGTGCCAGTAGGGGCAGGGCTACCGGGGAGCTGTTTTTT. Drawing the rest from reference TRBV19 and TRBJ2-2, the complete variable domain is DGGITQSPKYLFRKEGQNVTLSCEQNLNHDAMYWYRQDPGQGLRLIYYSQIVNDFQKGDIAEGYSVSREKKESFPLTVTSAQKNPTAFYLCASRGRATGELFFGEGSRLTVL.

The V and J genes are TRBV7-8 and TRBJ2-7; TRBD1 agrees at 9 bases. CDR1 and CDR2 from the germline V gene are SGHVS and FQNEAQ. Trimming at V came to 3 bases and at J to 2 bases, leaving 5 bases not matched to a gene. CDR3 size: 15 residues. As DNA, the CDR3 is TGTGCCAGCAGCTTGAAGGGACAGGGACCCTACGAGCAGTACTTC. It encodes CASSLKGQGPYEQYF.

V gene TRBV19 combines with J gene TRBJ2-6, with 8 bases matching TRBD1. The V gene end was trimmed by 2 bases and the J gene end by 0 bases; junction bases not matched to a gene: 6. Looked up from germline, CDR1 is LNHDA and CDR2 is SQIVND (reference sequence). This CDR3 region has 18 residues. The CDR3 protein is CASSILRTGSSGANVLTF. The CDR3, as DNA: TGTGCCAGTAGTATACTAAGGACAGGGAGCTCTGGGGCCAACGTCCTGACTTTC. Based on the CDR3 plus reference TRBV19 and TRBJ2-6, the full variable domain is DGGITQSPKYLFRKEGQNVTLSCEQNLNHDAMYWYRQDPGQGLRLIYYSQIVNDFQKGDIAEGYSVSREKKESFPLTVTSAQKNPTAFYLCASSILRTGSSGANVLTFGAGSRLTVL.

The chain uses TRBV9 and TRBJ2-3; 11 bases are a match to TRBD2. With 0 bases clipped from V and 4 bases from J, the junction kept 10 bases outside the gene matches. CDR1 SGDLS and CDR2 YYNGEE come from the germline V gene. The CDR3 runs 18 residues. This chain's CDR3 is CASSVDGLAGGPADTQYF. CDR3 coding DNA: TGTGCCAGCAGCGTAGATGGGTTAGCGGGGGGGCCGGCAGATACGCAGTATTTT.

The rearrangement links TRBV2 to TRBJ1-2; TRBD1 matches at 10 bases. The germline V gene encodes CDR1 SNHLY and CDR2 FYNNEI. The CDR3 contains 14 residues. The junction had 3 bases not matched to a gene; V was cut back by 4 bases and J by 4 bases. The DNA of the CDR3 is TGTGCCAGCAGTGTGGGACAGGGGATCTATGGCTACACCTTC. It encodes CASSVGQGIYGYTF.

Only a few counts were recorded for this clone. This chain links TRBV28 with TRBJ1-2; D remains ambiguous. The length of the CDR3 is 14 residues. V lost 2 bases to trimming and J lost 2 bases, with 9 bases between them. The V gene's germline CDR1 is MDHEN and CDR2 SYDVKM. CDR3 DNA sequence: TGTGCCAGCAGTTTAGGAAGGAAGAACTATGGCTACACCTTC. It translates to CASSLGRKNYGYTF.

The rearrangement links TRBV27 to TRBJ1-5, with 8 bases lining up with TRBD1. The length of the CDR3 is 15 residues. Germline values: CDR1 MNHEY, CDR2 SMNVEV (reference sequence). Trimming removed 6 bases from V and 0 bases from J; junction bases left unmatched: 4. For the CDR3, the DNA is TGTGCCAGCAGCCGAGGGACAGGTAGCAATCAGCCCCAGCATTTT. Its translation: CASSRGTGSNQPQHF.

This clone has a single count. This same CDR3 is encoded by further DNA sequences in the sample. V gene TRBV18 combines with J gene TRBJ2-7, with a weak D call TRBD1 (5 bases). The CDR3 spans 12 residues. Germline values: CDR1 KGHSH, CDR2 LQKENI. With 6 bases removed from V and 3 bases from J, the gap between germline ends came to 9 bases. In nucleotides, the CDR3 is TGTGCCAGCTCCCCCGACAGCTACGAGCAGTACTTC. Translation gives CASSPDSYEQYF.

The V and J genes are TRBV5-4 and TRBJ1-2; weak D call: TRBD1 (5 bases). Looked up from germline, CDR1 is SGHNT and CDR2 is YYREEE (reference sequence). The germline V and J ends were trimmed by 4 bases and 2 bases, with 9 bases remaining between them. This CDR3 region has 13 residues. This CDR3 reads CASSVGRNYGYTF. The CDR3 DNA reads TGTGCCAGCAGCGTGGGACGGAACTATGGCTACACCTTC.

This rearrangement joins TRBV18 to TRBJ1-2; 9 positions match TRBD1. Germline V lookup: CDR1 KGHSH, CDR2 LQKENI. J gave up 6 bases and V 1 base, and 0 bases lay outside the gene matches. The CDR3 spans 13 residues. The CDR3 is CASSPRTGDGYTF. CDR3 nucleotides: TGTGCCAGCTCACCACGGACAGGGGATGGCTACACCTTC.